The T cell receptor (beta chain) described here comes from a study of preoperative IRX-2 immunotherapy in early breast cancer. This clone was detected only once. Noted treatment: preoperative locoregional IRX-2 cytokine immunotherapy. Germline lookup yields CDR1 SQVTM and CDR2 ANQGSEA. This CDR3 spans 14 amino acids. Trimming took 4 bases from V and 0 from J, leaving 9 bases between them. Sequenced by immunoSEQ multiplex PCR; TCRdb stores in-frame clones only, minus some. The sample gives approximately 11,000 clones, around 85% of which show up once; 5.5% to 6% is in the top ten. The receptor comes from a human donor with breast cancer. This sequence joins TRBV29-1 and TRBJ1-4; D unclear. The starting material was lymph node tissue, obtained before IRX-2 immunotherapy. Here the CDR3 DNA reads TGCAGCGTTGGGTGTATGGCAACTAATGAAAAACTGTTTTTT. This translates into CSVGCMATNEKLFF.